Given below is one TCR beta chain in context. The CDR3 loop spans 14 amino acids. The germline gives CDR1 SGHVS, CDR2 FQNEAQ. Trimming pared 5 bases from V and 4 bases from J, leaving 12 bases between. This specimen comes from a study of PD-L1 blockade in urothelial cancer. Turning to the study itself: The number of prior chemotherapy regimens per patient was 0 to 3. At 6 weeks and at 3 weeks (second dose) after treatment start, blood was analyzed.

This sample's time point: pretreatment peripheral blood. This table comes from immunoSEQ multiplex PCR, and its TCRdb copy is limited to in-frame clones, with some not included. The table shows fewer than 85,000 clones, with roughly 84% occurring only once. The material was PBMCs, obtained around atezolizumab (anti-PD-L1) treatment. V is TRBV7-8 and J is TRBJ1-5; weak D call: TRBD1 (6 bases). The receptor was derived from a woman aged 65 to 85 with urothelial cancer. CDR3 residues: CASSPRGKNQPQHF. In DNA form, the CDR3 reads TGTGCCAGCAGCCCAAGGGGGAAGAATCAGCCCCAGCATTTT. Full variable domain (missing parts from reference TRBV7-8 and TRBJ1-5): GAGVSQSPRYKVAKRGQDVALRCDPISGHVSLFWYQQALGQGPEFLTYFQNEAQLDKSGLPSDRFFAERPEGSVSTLKIQRTQQEDSAVYLCASSPRGKNQPQHFGDGTRLSIL.